A selection of T cell receptor beta chains follows, all from one sample in a study of blood T cells in healthy people across ages. TCRdb used MiXCR to reprocess the 5' RACE reads, holding one entry per CDR3 protein. The sample lists around 900,000 distinct CDR3 sequences, about 53% occurring once. The material sequenced was blood. These receptors were collected from a woman aged 60-75 years in good health. The conserved cysteine and the conserved F or W are not part of the CDR3 here. Each record gives: V gene, J gene, CDR3 protein.

V gene: TRBV28
J gene: TRBJ2-7
CDR3 protein: ASPPPGRVSYEQY

V gene: TRBV6-2/TRBV6-3
J gene: TRBJ2-7
CDR3 protein: ASSYHSASGDSSYEQY

V gene: TRBV29-1
J gene: TRBJ2-3
CDR3 protein: SGGLKHPTDTQY

V gene: TRBV10-3
J gene: TRBJ2-3
CDR3 protein: ANRQEDTDTQY

V gene: TRBV20-1
J gene: TRBJ1-5
CDR3 protein: SAAGQGVGQPQH

V gene: TRBV29-1
J gene: TRBJ2-3
CDR3 protein: SVSSRASRATDTQY

V gene: TRBV9
J gene: TRBJ2-7
CDR3 protein: ASSPLPGEDSYEQY

V gene: TRBV11-3
J gene: TRBJ2-3
CDR3 protein: ASSPGTTITDTQY

V gene: TRBV30
J gene: TRBJ2-6
CDR3 protein: AWSVPAGFGANVLT

V gene: TRBV4-1
J gene: TRBJ2-2
CDR3 protein: ASSQVSATNTGELF

V gene: TRBV28
J gene: TRBJ1-1
CDR3 protein: ASRGMEGLNTEAF

V gene: TRBV20-1
J gene: TRBJ1-6
CDR3 protein: SANGQYNSPLH

V gene: TRBV6-5
J gene: TRBJ1-2
CDR3 protein: ASSYTRQGPNYGYT

V gene: TRBV6-6
J gene: TRBJ1-4
CDR3 protein: ASRRDALTNEKLF

V gene: TRBV20-1
J gene: TRBJ2-1
CDR3 protein: SASSRWIDDNEQF

V gene: TRBV20-1
J gene: TRBJ1-4
CDR3 protein: SATTGTINEKLF

V gene: TRBV11-2
J gene: TRBJ2-7
CDR3 protein: ASSIRPRGANPYEQY

V gene: TRBV7-3
J gene: TRBJ2-2
CDR3 protein: ASSPPGVWNTGELF

V gene: TRBV12-3/TRBV12-4
J gene: TRBJ2-5
CDR3 protein: ASSWSGVGSETQY

V gene: TRBV12-3/TRBV12-4
J gene: TRBJ1-2
CDR3 protein: ASSLRSSYGYT